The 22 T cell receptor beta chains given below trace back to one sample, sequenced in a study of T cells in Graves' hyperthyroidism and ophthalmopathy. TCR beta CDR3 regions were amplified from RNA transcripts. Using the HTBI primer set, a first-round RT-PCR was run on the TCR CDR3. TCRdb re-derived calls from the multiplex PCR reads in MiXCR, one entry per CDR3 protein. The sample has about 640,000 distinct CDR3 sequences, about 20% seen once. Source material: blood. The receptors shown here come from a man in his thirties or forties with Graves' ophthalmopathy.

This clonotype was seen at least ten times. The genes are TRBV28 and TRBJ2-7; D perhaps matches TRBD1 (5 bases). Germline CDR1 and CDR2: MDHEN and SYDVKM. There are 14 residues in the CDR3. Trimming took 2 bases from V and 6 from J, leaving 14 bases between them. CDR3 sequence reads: CASSLAAGISEQYF. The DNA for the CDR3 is TGTGCCAGCAGTTTAGCGGCAGGGATAAGCGAGCAGTACTTC.

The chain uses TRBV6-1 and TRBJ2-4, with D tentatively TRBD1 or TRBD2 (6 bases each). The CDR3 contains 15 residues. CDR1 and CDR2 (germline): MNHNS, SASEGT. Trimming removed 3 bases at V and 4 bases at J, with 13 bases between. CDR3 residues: CASSDWGAGKNIQYF. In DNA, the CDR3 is TGTGCCAGCAGTGATTGGGGGGCCGGTAAAAACATTCAGTACTTC.

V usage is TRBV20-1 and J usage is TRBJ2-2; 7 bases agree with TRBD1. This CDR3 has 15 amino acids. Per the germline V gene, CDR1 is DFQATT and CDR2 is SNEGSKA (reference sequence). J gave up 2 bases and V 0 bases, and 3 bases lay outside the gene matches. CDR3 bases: TGCAGTGCTAGAGACCGGGACAGTAACACCGGGGAGCTGTTTTTT. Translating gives CSARDRDSNTGELFF.

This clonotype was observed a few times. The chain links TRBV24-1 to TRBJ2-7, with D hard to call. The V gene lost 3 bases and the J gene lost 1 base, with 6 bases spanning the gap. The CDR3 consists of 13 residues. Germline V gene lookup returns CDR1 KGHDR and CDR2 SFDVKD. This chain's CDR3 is CATSDRKSYEQYF. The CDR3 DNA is TGTGCCACCAGTGATCGGAAGTCCTACGAGCAGTACTTC.

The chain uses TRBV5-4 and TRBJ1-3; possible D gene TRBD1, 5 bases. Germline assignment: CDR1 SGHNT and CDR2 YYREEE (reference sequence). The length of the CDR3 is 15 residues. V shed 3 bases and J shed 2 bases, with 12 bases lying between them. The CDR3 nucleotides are TGTGCCAGCAGCTCGCCGACAGTCGCTGGAAACACCATATATTTT. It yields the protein CASSSPTVAGNTIYF.

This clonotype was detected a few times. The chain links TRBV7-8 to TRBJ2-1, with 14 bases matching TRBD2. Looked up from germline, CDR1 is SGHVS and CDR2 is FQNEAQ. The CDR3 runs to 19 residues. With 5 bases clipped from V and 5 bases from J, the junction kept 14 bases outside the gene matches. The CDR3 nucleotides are TGTGCCAGCAGCCCGGGACTAGCGGGAGTGGGGGGCCCACACAATGAGCAGTTCTTC. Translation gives CASSPGLAGVGGPHNEQFF.

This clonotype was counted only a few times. The CDR3 bases are TGTGCCAGCAGCTCGTTGCGGACTAGCGGCACAGATACGCAGTATTTT. This gives the protein CASSSLRTSGTDTQYF. The chain recombines TRBV5-5 with TRBJ2-3, with 9 positions matching TRBD2. Germline V gene lookup returns CDR1 SGHKS and CDR2 YYEKEE (reference sequence). Germline trimming cut 3 bases from V and 1 base from J; bases unmatched to any gene: 6. This CDR3 region has 16 residues.

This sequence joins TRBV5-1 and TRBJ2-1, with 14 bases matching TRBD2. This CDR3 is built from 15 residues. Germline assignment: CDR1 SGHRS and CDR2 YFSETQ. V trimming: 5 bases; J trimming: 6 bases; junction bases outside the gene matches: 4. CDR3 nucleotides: TGCGCCAGCAGAGGAGGACTAGCGGGAGGCAATGAGCAGTTCTTC. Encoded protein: CASRGGLAGGNEQFF.

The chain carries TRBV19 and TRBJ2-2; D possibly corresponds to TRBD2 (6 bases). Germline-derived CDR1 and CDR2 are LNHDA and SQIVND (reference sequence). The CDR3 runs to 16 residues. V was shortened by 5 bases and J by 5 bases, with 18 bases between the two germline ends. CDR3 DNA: TGTGCCAGTAGTTTCCAACTAGGAGGGCCTACCGGGGAGCTGTTTTTT. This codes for CASSFQLGGPTGELFF.

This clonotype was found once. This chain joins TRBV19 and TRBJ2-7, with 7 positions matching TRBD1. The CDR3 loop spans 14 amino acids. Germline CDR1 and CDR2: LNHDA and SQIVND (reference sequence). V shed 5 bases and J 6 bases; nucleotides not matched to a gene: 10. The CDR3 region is CASSLGQPPGEQYF. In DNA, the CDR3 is TGTGCCAGTAGTCTGGGACAGCCTCCGGGCGAGCAGTACTTC.

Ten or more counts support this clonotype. CDR3 coding DNA: TGTGCCAGCACCGAATGGCAGGGCAATGAGCAGTTCTTC. Translation gives CASTEWQGNEQFF. The chain carries TRBV28 and TRBJ2-1, with D possibly matching TRBD1 (5 bases). The V end was cut by 7 bases, the J end by 6 bases, with 13 bases between. The CDR3 is made up of 13 amino acids. Germline-derived CDR1 and CDR2 are MDHEN and SYDVKM.

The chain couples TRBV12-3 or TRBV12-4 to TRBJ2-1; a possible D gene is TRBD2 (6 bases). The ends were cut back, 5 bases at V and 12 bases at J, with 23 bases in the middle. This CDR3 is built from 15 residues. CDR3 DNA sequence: TGTGCCAGCAGTCTCTTTTGGGCGGGGCAAACCGGGCAGTTCTTC. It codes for CASSLFWAGQTGQFF.

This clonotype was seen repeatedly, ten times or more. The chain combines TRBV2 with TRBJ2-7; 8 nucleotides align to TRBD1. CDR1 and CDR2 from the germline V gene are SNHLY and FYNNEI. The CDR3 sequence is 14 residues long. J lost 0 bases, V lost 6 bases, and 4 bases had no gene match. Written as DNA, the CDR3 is TGTGCCAGCAGGTACGGGACAGGCTCCTACGAGCAGTACTTC. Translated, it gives CASRYGTGSYEQYF.

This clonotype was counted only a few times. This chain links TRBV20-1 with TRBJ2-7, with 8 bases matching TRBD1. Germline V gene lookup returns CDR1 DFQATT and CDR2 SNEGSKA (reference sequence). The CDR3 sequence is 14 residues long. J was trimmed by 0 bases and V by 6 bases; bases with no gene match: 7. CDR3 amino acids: CSARGLADSYEQYF. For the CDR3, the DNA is TGCAGTGCCAGGGGGCTAGCTGACTCCTACGAGCAGTACTTC.

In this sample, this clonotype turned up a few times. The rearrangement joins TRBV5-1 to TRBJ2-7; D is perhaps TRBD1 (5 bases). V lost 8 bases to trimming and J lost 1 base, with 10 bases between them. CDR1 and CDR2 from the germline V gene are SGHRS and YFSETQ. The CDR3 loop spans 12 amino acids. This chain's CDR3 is CARTEPSYEQYF. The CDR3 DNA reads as TGCGCCAGGACAGAACCTTCCTACGAGCAGTACTTC.

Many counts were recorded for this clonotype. The CDR3 nucleotides read TGTGCCAGCAGGCAGCGGGAGGAGTCCTACGAGCAGTACTTC. Protein sequence: CASRQREESYEQYF. V gene TRBV28 combines with J gene TRBJ2-7; TRBD2 matches at 9 bases. The CDR3 has 14 amino acids. The trim removed 6 bases at V and 1 base at J, leaving 4 bases unmatched. The germline V gene has CDR1 MDHEN and CDR2 SYDVKM.

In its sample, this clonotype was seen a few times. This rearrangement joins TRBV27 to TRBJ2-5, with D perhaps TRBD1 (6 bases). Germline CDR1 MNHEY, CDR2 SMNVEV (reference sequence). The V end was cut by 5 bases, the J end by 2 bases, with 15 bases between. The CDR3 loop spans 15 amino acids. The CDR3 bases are TGTGCCAGCAGTCTCTGGACAGCTCAACAAGAGACCCAGTACTTC. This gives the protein CASSLWTAQQETQYF.

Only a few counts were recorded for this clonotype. Here the CDR3 DNA reads TGCAGCGTTGAGCGGGATAGCGGGGAGCTGTTTTTT. Protein sequence: CSVERDSGELFF. This chain connects TRBV29-1 to TRBJ2-2, with a weak D call TRBD2 (6 bases). Between the trimmed V and J ends, which lost 3 bases and 7 bases, there was a span of 9 bases. CDR3 length: 12 residues. The germline gives CDR1 SQVTM, CDR2 ANQGSEA.

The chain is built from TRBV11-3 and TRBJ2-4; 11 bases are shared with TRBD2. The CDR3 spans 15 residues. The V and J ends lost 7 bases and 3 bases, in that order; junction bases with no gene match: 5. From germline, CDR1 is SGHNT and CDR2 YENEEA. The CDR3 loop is CASTLAGGGKNIQYF. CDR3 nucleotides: TGTGCCAGCACTCTAGCGGGAGGAGGCAAAAACATTCAGTACTTC.

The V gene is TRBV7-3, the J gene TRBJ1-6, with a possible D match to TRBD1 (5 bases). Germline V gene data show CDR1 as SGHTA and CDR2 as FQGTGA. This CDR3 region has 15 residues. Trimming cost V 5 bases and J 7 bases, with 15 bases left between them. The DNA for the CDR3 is TGTGCCAGCAGCCTAATAAGTGGGGGGAATTCACCCCTCCACTTT. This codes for CASSLISGGNSPLHF. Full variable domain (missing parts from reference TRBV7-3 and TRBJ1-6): GAGVSQTPSNKVTEKGKYVELRCDPISGHTALYWYRQSLGQGPEFLIYFQGTGAADDSGLPNDRFFAVRPEGSVSTLKIQRTERGDSAVYLCASSLISGGNSPLHFGNGTRLTVT.

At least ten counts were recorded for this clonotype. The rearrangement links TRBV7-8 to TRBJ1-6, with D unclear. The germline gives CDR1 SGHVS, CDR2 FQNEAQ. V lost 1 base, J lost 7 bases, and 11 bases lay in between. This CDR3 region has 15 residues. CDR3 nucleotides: TGTGCCAGCAGCTTAGGAACCGGACTAAATTCACCCCTCCACTTT. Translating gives CASSLGTGLNSPLHF.

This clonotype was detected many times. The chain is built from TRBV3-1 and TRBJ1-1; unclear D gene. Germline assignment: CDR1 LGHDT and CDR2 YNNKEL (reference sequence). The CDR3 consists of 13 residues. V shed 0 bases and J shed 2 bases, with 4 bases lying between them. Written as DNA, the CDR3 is TGTGCCAGCAGCCAAGATTTTAACACTGAAGCTTTCTTT. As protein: CASSQDFNTEAFF.